This T cell receptor (beta chain) is drawn from a study of spatial heterogeneity in lung cancer. Time point of the sample: sample taken at primary tumor resection. Whole RNA came from tumor, nontumor lung or frozen PBMC and was sequenced without being sorted. Samples were obtained from roughly 65 donors, all untreated early-stage non-small cell lung cancer patients. With V trimmed by 2 bases and J by 1 base, 1 base remained unmatched. The CDR3 runs 15 residues. CDR1 is SGDLS, CDR2 YYNGEE, per germline. One entry per CDR3 protein results from TCRdb running MiXCR on the 5' RACE reads. The table shows some 83,000 distinct CDR3 sequences, with more than 15% occurring only once.

This clonotype was sampled from a male donor with early-stage non-small cell lung cancer. The chain recombines TRBV9 with TRBJ2-2; TRBD1 aligns across 8 bases. The sample was PBMCs, taken at surgery. The CDR3 is CASSVGTGNTGELFF. The CDR3 region has the DNA TGTGCCAGCAGCGTTGGGACAGGGAACACCGGGGAGCTGTTTTTT.